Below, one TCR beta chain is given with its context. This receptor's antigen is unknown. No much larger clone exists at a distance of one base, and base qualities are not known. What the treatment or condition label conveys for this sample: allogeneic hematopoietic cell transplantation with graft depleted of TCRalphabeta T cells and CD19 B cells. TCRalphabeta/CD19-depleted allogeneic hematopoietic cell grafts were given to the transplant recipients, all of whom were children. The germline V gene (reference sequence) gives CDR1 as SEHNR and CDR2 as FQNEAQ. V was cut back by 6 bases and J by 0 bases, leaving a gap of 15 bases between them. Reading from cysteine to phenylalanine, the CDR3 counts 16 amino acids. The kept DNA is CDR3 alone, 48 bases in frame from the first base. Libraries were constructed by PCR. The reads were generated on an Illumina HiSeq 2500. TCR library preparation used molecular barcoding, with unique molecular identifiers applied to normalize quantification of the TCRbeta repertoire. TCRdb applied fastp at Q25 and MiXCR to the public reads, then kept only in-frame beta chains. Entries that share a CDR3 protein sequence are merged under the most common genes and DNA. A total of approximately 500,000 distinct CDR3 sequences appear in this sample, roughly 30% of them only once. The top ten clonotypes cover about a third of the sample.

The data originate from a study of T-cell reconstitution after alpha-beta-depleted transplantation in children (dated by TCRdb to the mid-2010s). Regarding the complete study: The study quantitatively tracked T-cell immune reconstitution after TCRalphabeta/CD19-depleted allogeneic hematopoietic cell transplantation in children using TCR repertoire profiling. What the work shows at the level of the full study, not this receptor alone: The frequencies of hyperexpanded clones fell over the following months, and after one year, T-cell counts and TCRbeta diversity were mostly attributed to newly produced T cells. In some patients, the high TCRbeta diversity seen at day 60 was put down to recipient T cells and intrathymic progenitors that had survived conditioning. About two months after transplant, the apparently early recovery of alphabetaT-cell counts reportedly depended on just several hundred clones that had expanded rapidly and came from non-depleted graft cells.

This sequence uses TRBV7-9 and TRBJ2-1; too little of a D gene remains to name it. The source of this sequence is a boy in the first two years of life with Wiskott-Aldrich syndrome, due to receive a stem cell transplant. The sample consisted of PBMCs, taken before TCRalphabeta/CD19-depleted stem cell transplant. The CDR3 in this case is CASRRWAESSYNEQFF. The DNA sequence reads TGTGCCAGCAGACGCTGGGCCGAAAGCTCCTACAATGAGCAGTTCTTC. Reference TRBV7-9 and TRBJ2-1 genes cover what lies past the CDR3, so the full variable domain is DTGVSQNPRHKITKRGQNVTFRCDPISEHNRLYWYRQTLGQGPEFLTYFQNEAQLEKSRLLSDRFSAERPKGSFSTLEIQRTEQGDSAMYLCASRRWAESSYNEQFFGPGTRLTVL.